The 7 T cell receptor beta chains in this list originate from one sample, sequenced in a study of cytomegalovirus exposure and HLA in healthy donors. Vbeta (60) and Jbeta (13) primers were used in the PCR. Profiling relied on immunoSEQ multiplex PCR, and the TCRdb table lists in-frame clones only, not all of them. The sample lists 150,000 or so clones; roughly 82% were seen once. Input material: PBMCs. The receptors stem from a woman aged 50 to 60 in good health and CMV-seropositive.

The chain joins TRBV19 to TRBJ1-5; no firm D call. Germline V CDR1 and CDR2: LNHDA, SQIVND (reference sequence). The CDR3 runs to 14 residues. Between the trimmed V and J ends, which lost 5 bases and 5 bases, there was a span of 13 bases. In nucleotides, the CDR3 is TGTGCCAGTAGTTTCCTATCCCGGGATCAGCCCCAGCATTTT. Translating it yields CASSFLSRDQPQHF.

V and J are TRBV2 and TRBJ2-2; tentatively, D is TRBD2 (5 bases). Germline values: CDR1 SNHLY, CDR2 FYNNEI. This CDR3 spans 13 amino acids. The V end lost 10 bases, the J end lost 5 bases, and 14 bases lay between the germline ends. For the CDR3, the DNA is TGTGCCACTCTTTATCGAGGGACCGGGGAGCTGTTTTTT. Amino acid sequence: CATLYRGTGELFF.

This clone occurred a few times. The chain joins TRBV5-4 to TRBJ2-3; a weak D match, TRBD2 (6 bases). The V gene lost 3 bases and the J gene lost 0 bases, with 17 bases spanning the gap. Germline values: CDR1 SGHNT, CDR2 YYREEE (reference sequence). There are 17 residues in the CDR3. The CDR3 is CASSSGLLLGSTDTQYF. In nucleotides, the CDR3 is TGTGCCAGCAGCTCGGGACTTCTACTCGGGAGCACAGATACGCAGTATTTT.

The chain joins TRBV27 to TRBJ1-2, with D perhaps TRBD1 (6 bases). V was pared by 3 bases and J by 5 bases, with 10 bases between. In germline, CDR1 is MNHEY, CDR2 SMNVEV (reference sequence). This CDR3 is 13 amino acids long. The CDR3 DNA follows: TGTGCCAGCAGTTTCAAGGGACAATATGGCTACACCTTC. Its translation is CASSFKGQYGYTF.

V gene TRBV27 combines with J gene TRBJ2-2; 10 bases agree with TRBD2. CDR1 is MNHEY, CDR2 SMNVEV, per germline (reference sequence). This CDR3 has 16 amino acids. J lost 7 bases, V lost 3 bases, and 8 bases had no gene match. For the CDR3, the DNA is TGTGCCAGCAGTTTCAGCGGGGGGGCCGCCGGCGGGGAGCTGTTTTTT. It translates to CASSFSGGAAGGELFF.

This rearrangement joins TRBV7-2 to TRBJ2-7, with 8 nucleotides matching TRBD1. The V segment lost 4 bases and the J segment 1 base; nucleotides outside the gene matches: 6. Germline loops: CDR1 SGHTA, CDR2 FQGNSA. This CDR3 comprises 15 residues. CDR3 in amino acids: CASSSRWDRSYEQYF. The CDR3 DNA is TGTGCCAGCAGCTCGCGCTGGGACAGGTCCTACGAGCAGTACTTC.

This sequence joins TRBV7-6 and TRBJ2-2; no clear D. CDR3 length: 17 residues. The V gene's germline CDR1 is SGHVS and CDR2 FNYEAQ. V dropped 1 base and J dropped 1 base, with 13 bases sitting between them. This chain's CDR3 is CASSLVWSLVNTGELFF. In nucleotides, the CDR3 is TGTGCCAGCAGCTTAGTATGGAGTTTGGTGAACACCGGGGAGCTGTTTTTT.